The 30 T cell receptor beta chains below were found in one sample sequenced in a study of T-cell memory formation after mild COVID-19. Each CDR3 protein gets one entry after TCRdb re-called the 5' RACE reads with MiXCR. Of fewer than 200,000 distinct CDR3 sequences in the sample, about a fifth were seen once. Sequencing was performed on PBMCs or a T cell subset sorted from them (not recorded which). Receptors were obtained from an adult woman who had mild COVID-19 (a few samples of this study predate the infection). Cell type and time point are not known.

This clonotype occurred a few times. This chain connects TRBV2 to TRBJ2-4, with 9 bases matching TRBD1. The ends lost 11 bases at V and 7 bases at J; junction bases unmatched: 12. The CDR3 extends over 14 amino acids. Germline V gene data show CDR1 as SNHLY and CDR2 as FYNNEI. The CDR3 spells CAGSGQGYFNIQYF. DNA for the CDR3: TGTGCCGGATCGGGACAGGGCTACTTCAACATTCAGTACTTC.

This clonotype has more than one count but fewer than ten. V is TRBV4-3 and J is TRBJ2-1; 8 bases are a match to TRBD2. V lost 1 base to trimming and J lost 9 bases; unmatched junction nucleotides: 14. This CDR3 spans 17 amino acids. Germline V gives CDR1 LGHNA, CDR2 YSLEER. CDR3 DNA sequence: TGCGCCAGCAGCCAAGTAGGACTAGCAGAGGTGCGCGGTGAGCAGTTCTTC. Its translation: CASSQVGLAEVRGEQFF.

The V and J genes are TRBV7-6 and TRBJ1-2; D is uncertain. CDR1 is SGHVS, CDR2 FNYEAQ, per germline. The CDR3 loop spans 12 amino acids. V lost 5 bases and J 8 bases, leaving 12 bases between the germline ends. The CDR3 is CASSTEGWGYTF. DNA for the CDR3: TGTGCCAGCAGCACGGAAGGCTGGGGCTACACCTTC.

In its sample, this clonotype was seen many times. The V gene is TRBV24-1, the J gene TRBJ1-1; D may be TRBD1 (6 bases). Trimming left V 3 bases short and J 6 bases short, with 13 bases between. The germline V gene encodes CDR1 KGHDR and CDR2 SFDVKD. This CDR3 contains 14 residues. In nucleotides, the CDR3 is TGTGCCACCAGTGATACAGGGAGTGGTCCTGAAGCTTTCTTT. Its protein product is CATSDTGSGPEAFF.

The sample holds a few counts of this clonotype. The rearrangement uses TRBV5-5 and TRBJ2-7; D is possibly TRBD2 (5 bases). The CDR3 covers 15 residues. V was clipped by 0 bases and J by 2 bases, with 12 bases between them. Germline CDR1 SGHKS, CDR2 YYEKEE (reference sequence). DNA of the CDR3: TGTGCCAGCAGCTTGGAGTCGGGGTTCCCCTACGAGCAGTACTTC. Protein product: CASSLESGFPYEQYF.

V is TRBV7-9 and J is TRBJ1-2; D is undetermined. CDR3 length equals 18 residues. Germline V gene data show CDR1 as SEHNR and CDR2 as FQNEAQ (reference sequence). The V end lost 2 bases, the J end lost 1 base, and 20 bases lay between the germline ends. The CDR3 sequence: CASSLTPGRTNFNYGYTF. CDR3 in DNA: TGTGCCAGCAGCTTAACACCCGGACGGACCAACTTTAACTATGGCTACACCTTC.

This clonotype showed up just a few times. The CDR3 region is CASSLAGAYNEQFF. CDR3 nucleotide sequence: TGTGCCAGCAGCTTAGCGGGGGCCTACAATGAGCAGTTCTTC. The genes are TRBV7-6 and TRBJ2-1; D tentatively fits TRBD1 or TRBD2 (5 bases each). V was pared by 0 bases and J by 2 bases, with 5 bases between. Germline CDR1 and CDR2: SGHVS and FNYEAQ. This CDR3 has 14 amino acids. The whole variable domain, remainder taken from reference TRBV7-6 and TRBJ2-1, is GAGVSQSPRYKVTKRGQDVALRCDPISGHVSLYWYRQALGQGPEFLTYFNYEAQQDKSGLPNDRFSAERPEGSISTLTIQRTEQRDSAMYRCASSLAGAYNEQFFGPGTRLTVL.

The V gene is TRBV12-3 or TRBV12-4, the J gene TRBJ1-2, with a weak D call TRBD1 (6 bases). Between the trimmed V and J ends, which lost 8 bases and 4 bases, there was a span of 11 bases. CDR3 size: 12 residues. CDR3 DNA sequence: TGTGCCAGCTTACAGGGAATCTATGGCTACACCTTC. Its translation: CASLQGIYGYTF.

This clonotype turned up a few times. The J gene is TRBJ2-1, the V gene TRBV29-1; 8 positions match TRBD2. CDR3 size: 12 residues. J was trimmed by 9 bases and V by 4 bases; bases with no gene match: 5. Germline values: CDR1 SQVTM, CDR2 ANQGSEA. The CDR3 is CSVVSGGGEQFF. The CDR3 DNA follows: TGCAGCGTTGTGAGCGGGGGTGGTGAGCAGTTCTTC.

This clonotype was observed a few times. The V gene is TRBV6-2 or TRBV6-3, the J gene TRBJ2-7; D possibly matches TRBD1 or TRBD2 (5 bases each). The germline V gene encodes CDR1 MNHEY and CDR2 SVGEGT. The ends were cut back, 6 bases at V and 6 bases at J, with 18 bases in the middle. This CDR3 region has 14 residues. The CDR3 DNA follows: TGTGCCAGCAGCCAGGGACGGGCCCCCGGCGAGCAGTACTTC. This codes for CASSQGRAPGEQYF.

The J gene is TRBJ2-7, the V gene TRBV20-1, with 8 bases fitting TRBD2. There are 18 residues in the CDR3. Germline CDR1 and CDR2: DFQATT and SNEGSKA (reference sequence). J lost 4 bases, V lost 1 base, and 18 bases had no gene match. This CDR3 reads CSARAMISSGATMYEQYF. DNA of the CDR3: TGCAGTGCTAGAGCCATGATAAGTAGCGGGGCTACCATGTACGAGCAGTACTTC.

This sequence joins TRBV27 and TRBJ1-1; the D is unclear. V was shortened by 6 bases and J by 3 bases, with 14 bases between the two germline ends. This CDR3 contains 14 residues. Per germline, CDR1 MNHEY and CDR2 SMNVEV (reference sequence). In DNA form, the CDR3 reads TGTGCCAGCAGCAACGGGAGGTATTACACTGAAGCTTTCTTT. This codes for CASSNGRYYTEAFF.

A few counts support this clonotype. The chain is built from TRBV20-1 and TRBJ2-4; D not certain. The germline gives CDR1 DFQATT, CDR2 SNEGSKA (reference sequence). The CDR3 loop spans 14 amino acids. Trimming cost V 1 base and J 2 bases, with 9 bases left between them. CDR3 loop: CSARVVDPKNIQYF. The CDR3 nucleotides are TGCAGTGCTAGAGTAGTGGACCCCAAAAACATTCAGTACTTC.

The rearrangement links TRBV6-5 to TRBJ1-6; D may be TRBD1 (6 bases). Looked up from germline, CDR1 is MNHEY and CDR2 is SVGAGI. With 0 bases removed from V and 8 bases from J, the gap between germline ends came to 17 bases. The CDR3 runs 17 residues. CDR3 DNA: TGTGCCAGCAGTTACTCCTACCCAGACAGGCGGGATTCACCCCTCCACTTT. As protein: CASSYSYPDRRDSPLHF.

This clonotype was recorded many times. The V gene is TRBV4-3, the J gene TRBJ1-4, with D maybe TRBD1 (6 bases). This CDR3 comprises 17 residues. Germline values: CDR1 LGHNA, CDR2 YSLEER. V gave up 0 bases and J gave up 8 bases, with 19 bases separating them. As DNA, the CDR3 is TGCGCCAGCAGCCAAGATTTAGGGGGTTATGGGAGAGAAAAACTGTTTTTT. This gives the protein CASSQDLGGYGREKLFF.

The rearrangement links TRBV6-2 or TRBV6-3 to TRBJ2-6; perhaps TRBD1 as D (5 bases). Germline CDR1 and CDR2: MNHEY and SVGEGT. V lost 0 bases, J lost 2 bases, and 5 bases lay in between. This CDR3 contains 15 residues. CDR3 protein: CASSYSGAGANVLTF. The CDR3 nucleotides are TGTGCCAGCAGTTACTCAGGGGCTGGGGCCAACGTCCTGACTTTC.

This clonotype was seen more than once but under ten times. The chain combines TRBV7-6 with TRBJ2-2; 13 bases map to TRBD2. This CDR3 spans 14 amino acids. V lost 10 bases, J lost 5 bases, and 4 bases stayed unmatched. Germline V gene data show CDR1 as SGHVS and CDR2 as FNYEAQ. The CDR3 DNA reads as TGTGCCACCACTAGCGGGAGGGCGACCGGGGAGCTGTTTTTT. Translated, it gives CATTSGRATGELFF.

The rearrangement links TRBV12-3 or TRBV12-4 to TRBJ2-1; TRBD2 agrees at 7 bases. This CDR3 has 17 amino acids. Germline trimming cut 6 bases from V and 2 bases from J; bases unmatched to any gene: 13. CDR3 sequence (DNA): TGTGCCAGCAGCCCCGGGGTTTGGGAGGGCCCCTACAATGAGCAGTTCTTC. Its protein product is CASSPGVWEGPYNEQFF.

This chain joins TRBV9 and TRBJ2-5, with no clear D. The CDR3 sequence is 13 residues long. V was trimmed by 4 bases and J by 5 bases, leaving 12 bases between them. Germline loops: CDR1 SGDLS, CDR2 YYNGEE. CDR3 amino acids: CASSPRGPETQYF. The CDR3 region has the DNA TGTGCCAGCAGCCCCCGAGGCCCGGAGACCCAGTACTTC.

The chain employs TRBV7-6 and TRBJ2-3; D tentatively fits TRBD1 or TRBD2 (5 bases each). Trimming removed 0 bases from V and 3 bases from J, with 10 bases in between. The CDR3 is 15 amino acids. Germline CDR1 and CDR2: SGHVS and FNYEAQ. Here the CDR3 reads CASSLAVEGTDTQYF. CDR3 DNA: TGTGCCAGCAGCTTAGCGGTAGAGGGGACAGATACGCAGTATTTT.

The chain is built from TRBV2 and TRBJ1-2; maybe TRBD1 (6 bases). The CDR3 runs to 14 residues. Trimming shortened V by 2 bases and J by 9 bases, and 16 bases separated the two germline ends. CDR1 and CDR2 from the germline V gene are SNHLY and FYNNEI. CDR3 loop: CASSETGRGNSYTF. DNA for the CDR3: TGTGCCAGCAGTGAAACAGGGAGAGGCAATAGCTACACCTTC.

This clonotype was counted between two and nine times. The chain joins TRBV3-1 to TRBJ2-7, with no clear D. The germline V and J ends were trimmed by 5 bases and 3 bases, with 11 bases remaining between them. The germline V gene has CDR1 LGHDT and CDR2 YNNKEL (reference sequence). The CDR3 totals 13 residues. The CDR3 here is CASSSPINYEQYF. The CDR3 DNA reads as TGTGCCAGCAGCAGCCCGATCAACTACGAGCAGTACTTC.

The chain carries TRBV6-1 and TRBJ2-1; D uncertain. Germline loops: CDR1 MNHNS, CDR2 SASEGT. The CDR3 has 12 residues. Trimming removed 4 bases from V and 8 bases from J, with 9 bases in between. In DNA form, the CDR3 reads TGTGCCAGCAGTGTATTGGCGCATGAGCAGTTCTTC. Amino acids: CASSVLAHEQFF.

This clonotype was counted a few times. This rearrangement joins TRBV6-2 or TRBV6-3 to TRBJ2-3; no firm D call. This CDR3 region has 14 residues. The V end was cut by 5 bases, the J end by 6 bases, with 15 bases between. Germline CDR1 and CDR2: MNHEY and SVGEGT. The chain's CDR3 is CASSHLGPADTQYF. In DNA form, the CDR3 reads TGTGCCAGCAGTCATCTAGGCCCGGCGGATACGCAGTATTTT.

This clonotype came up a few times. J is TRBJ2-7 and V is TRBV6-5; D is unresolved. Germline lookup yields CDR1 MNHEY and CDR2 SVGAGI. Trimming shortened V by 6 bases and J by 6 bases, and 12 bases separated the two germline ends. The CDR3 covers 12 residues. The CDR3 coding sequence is TGTGCCAGCAGACCACAAGGTGGCGAGCAGTACTTC. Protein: CASRPQGGEQYF.

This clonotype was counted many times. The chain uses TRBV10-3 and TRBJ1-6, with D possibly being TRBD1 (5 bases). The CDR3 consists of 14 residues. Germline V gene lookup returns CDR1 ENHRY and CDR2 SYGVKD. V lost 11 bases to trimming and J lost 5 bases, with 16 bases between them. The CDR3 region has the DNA TGTGCCCCGTCCGGGGGACCCGATAATTCACCCCTCCACTTT. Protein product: CAPSGGPDNSPLHF.

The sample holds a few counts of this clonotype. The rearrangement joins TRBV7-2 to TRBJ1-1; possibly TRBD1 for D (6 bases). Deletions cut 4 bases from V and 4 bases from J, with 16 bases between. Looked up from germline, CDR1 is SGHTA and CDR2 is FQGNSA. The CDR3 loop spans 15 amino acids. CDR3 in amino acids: CASSSSGVRGTEAFF. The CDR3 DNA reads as TGTGCCAGCAGCTCCTCAGGGGTGAGGGGCACTGAAGCTTTCTTT.

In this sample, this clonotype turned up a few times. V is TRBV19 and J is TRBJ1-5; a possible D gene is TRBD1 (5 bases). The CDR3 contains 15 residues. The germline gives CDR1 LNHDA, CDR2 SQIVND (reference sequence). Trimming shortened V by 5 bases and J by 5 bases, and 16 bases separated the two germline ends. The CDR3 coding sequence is TGTGCCAGTAGTGCAGGGAGGGGCATCCATCAGCCCCAGCATTTT. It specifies CASSAGRGIHQPQHF.

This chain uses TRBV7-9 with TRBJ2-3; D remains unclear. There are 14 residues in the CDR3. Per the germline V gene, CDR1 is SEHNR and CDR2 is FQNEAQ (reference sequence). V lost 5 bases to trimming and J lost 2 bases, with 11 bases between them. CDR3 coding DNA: TGTGCCAGCAGCCCTGGGGTGTTCACAGATACGCAGTATTTT. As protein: CASSPGVFTDTQYF.

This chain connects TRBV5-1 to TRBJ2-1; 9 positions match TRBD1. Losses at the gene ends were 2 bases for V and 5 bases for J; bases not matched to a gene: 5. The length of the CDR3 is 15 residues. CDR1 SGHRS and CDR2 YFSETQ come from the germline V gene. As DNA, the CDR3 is TGCGCCAGCAGCTTAGGGTGGACAGGGGACAATGAGCAGTTCTTC. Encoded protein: CASSLGWTGDNEQFF. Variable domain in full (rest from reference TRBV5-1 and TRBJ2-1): KAGVTQTPRYLIKTRGQQVTLSCSPISGHRSVSWYQQTPGQGLQFLFEYFSETQRNKGNFPGRFSGRQFSNSRSEMNVSTLELGDSALYLCASSLGWTGDNEQFFGPGTRLTVL.